This passage covers 28 T cell receptor beta chains from one sample sequenced in a study of cytomegalovirus exposure and HLA in healthy donors. 60 Vbeta and 13 Jbeta primers were used in PCR. TCRdb's copy holds only in-frame clones and misses some; the assay was immunoSEQ multiplex PCR. The data hold tens of thousands of clones, with around 80% observed a single time. The sample comprised PBMCs. The receptors derive from a woman aged 30 to 39 in good health and CMV-seronegative.

J is TRBJ1-2 and V is TRBV30, with 11 bases lining up with TRBD1. The CDR3 totals 19 residues. Unmatched junction bases numbered 16, after V lost 0 bases and J lost 4 bases. CDR1 and CDR2 (germline): GTSNPN, SVGIG (reference sequence). The CDR3: CAWSVLVRGQGDGGYGYTF. Here the CDR3 DNA reads TGTGCCTGGAGTGTATTGGTTAGGGGACAGGGGGATGGTGGCTATGGCTACACCTTC.

The rearrangement links TRBV27 to TRBJ2-1, with D perhaps matching TRBD2 (7 bases). Trimming pared 6 bases from V and 11 bases from J, leaving 23 bases between. CDR1 is MNHEY, CDR2 SMNVEV, per germline (reference sequence). There are 15 residues in the CDR3. CDR3 nucleotide sequence: TGTGCCAGCAGGCCTTTTGGCGGGGGCTGGTTTCAGCAGTTCTTC. It translates to CASRPFGGGWFQQFF.

The count of this clone is one. The chain has TRBV4-3 and TRBJ1-5, with a tentative D call TRBD1 (5 bases). Trimming removed 0 bases from V and 6 bases from J, with 9 bases in between. CDR3 length equals 14 residues. Germline V lookup: CDR1 LGHNA, CDR2 YSLEER. The CDR3 nucleotides read TGCGCCAGCAGCCAAGACAGGGTAGGTCAGCCCCAGCATTTT. Its protein is CASSQDRVGQPQHF.

The chain recombines TRBV27 with TRBJ1-1; D is unclear. V lost 5 bases and J 0 bases, leaving 13 bases between the germline ends. Germline V lookup: CDR1 MNHEY, CDR2 SMNVEV (reference sequence). The CDR3 contains 15 residues. Here the CDR3 reads CASSLGFSLNTEAFF. In nucleotides, the CDR3 is TGTGCCAGCAGTCTGGGTTTTAGCTTGAACACTGAAGCTTTCTTT.

This clone has just one count. This chain joins TRBV7-9 and TRBJ2-3; possibly TRBD1 for D (5 bases). CDR3 length: 15 amino acids. The V and J ends lost 5 bases and 2 bases respectively, with 14 bases between them. Per the germline V gene, CDR1 is SEHNR and CDR2 is FQNEAQ (reference sequence). In nucleotides, the CDR3 is TGTGCCAGCAGCCTATGGGGCAGACTCACAGATACGCAGTATTTT. Translation: CASSLWGRLTDTQYF.

V and J are TRBV6-6 and TRBJ1-2; D may be TRBD1 (5 bases). V shed 0 bases and J shed 8 bases, with 10 bases lying between them. The length of the CDR3 is 13 residues. Germline CDR1 reads MNHNY; CDR2 reads SVGAGI (reference sequence). The CDR3 protein is CASSYSLQGGYTF. CDR3 nucleotide sequence: TGTGCCAGCAGTTACTCGTTGCAGGGCGGCTACACCTTC.

This clone was detected only once. The V call is TRBV9, the J call TRBJ1-1; no definite D call. The V end lost 0 bases, the J end lost 4 bases, and 10 bases lay between the germline ends. The germline V gene encodes CDR1 SGDLS and CDR2 YYNGEE. The length of the CDR3 is 14 residues. CDR3 residues: CASSVDGPPTEAFF. The CDR3 DNA reads TGTGCCAGCAGCGTAGATGGCCCCCCCACTGAAGCTTTCTTT.

This clone was detected once. V is TRBV30 and J is TRBJ2-7, with 7 bases lining up with TRBD1. The V and J ends lost 0 bases and 2 bases, in that order; junction bases with no gene match: 10. Germline lookup yields CDR1 GTSNPN and CDR2 SVGIG (reference sequence). The CDR3 contains 16 residues. The CDR3 is CAWSVQTGTATYEQYF. The CDR3 DNA reads as TGTGCCTGGAGTGTACAAACCGGGACAGCGACCTACGAGCAGTACTTC.

V is TRBV6-1 and J is TRBJ1-3, with D maybe TRBD1 (6 bases). This CDR3 has 14 residues. Germline values: CDR1 MNHNS, CDR2 SASEGT. The ends were cut back, 6 bases at V and 4 bases at J, with 13 bases in the middle. CDR3 sequence: CASSPQGFGNTIYF. In nucleotides, the CDR3 is TGTGCCAGCAGCCCACAGGGTTTCGGAAACACCATATATTTT.

This chain uses TRBV18 with TRBJ1-1; tentative D call: TRBD1 (5 bases). Germline V gene lookup returns CDR1 KGHSH and CDR2 LQKENI. Trimming took off 2 bases at V and 0 bases at J, with 10 bases between the two ends. This CDR3 has 15 amino acids. The CDR3 spells CASSPVGGVNTEAFF. In nucleotides, the CDR3 is TGTGCCAGCTCACCAGTGGGGGGGGTGAACACTGAAGCTTTCTTT.

The chain carries TRBV15 and TRBJ2-3, with TRBD2 identical over 9 bases. CDR1 and CDR2 from the germline V gene are LNHNV and YYDKDF (reference sequence). J was trimmed by 4 bases and V by 0 bases; bases with no gene match: 8. The CDR3 spans 17 residues. The chain's CDR3 is CATSREVAGGPADTQYF. CDR3 DNA sequence: TGTGCCACCAGCAGAGAAGTCGCGGGGGGGCCAGCAGATACGCAGTATTTT.

The genes are TRBV6-1 and TRBJ2-3; TRBD1 agrees at 8 bases. This CDR3 spans 17 amino acids. After removal of 4 bases from V and 0 bases from J, the junction contained 9 bases not matched to a gene. Germline CDR1 is MNHNS and CDR2 is SASEGT. The chain's CDR3 is CASSARGQGDSTDTQYF. The CDR3 DNA is TGTGCCAGCAGTGCCCGCGGACAGGGCGATAGCACAGATACGCAGTATTTT.

This chain joins TRBV27 and TRBJ2-5, with TRBD2 matching 12 bases. Looked up from germline, CDR1 is MNHEY and CDR2 is SMNVEV (reference sequence). The V gene end was trimmed by 5 bases and the J gene end by 7 bases; junction bases not matched to a gene: 2. CDR3 length: 13 residues. Written as DNA, the CDR3 is TGTGCCAGCAGTCTAGCGGGGGGGCGGACCCAGTACTTC. The encoded protein is CASSLAGGRTQYF.

The chain couples TRBV7-8 to TRBJ2-7; 8 bases fit TRBD1. The CDR3 is 17 residues long. Per the germline V gene, CDR1 is SGHVS and CDR2 is FQNEAQ. The J segment lost 6 bases and the V segment lost 8 bases, leaving 21 bases of the junction unmatched. The CDR3 DNA reads TGTGCCAGCGAGCTAAATAACCCCCGACAGGGGACCGGCGAGCAGTACTTC. It encodes CASELNNPRQGTGEQYF.

This clone was seen once. The chain combines TRBV11-2 with TRBJ1-1, with D hard to call. In germline, CDR1 is SGHAT, CDR2 FQNNGV. This CDR3 has 18 residues. Trimming took off 5 bases at V and 2 bases at J, with 24 bases between the two ends. The DNA of the CDR3 is TGTGCCAGCAGCGCGTCCCGGGTTAGGAAATTTAATAACACTGAAGCTTTCTTT. Encoded protein: CASSASRVRKFNNTEAFF.

The chain carries TRBV11-2 and TRBJ2-5, with D possibly TRBD1 on 6 matching bases. Looked up from germline, CDR1 is SGHAT and CDR2 is FQNNGV. The CDR3 has 15 residues. The V end lost 4 bases, the J end lost 2 bases, and 14 bases lay between the germline ends. The CDR3 DNA follows: TGTGCCAGCAGCTCCTACAGGGTTCGGCAAGAGACCCAGTACTTC. Protein product: CASSSYRVRQETQYF.

The chain has TRBV2 and TRBJ1-5; 12 bases are a match to TRBD1. V shed 5 bases and J 6 bases; nucleotides not matched to a gene: 5. Germline lookup yields CDR1 SNHLY and CDR2 FYNNEI. CDR3 size: 15 residues. Written as DNA, the CDR3 is TGTGCCAGCAGTCCGGGACAGGGGGCCGGTCAGCCCCAGCATTTT. It codes for CASSPGQGAGQPQHF.

This clone came up once. This sequence joins TRBV4-1 and TRBJ1-5, with D possibly matching TRBD1 (6 bases). Germline values: CDR1 MGHRA, CDR2 YSYEKL. This CDR3 region has 15 residues. V was cut by 8 bases and J by 4 bases, with 18 bases left in between. CDR3 nucleotide sequence: TGCGCCAGCGCAATAGAGGGGGGGGGTAATCAGCCCCAGCATTTT. As protein: CASAIEGGGNQPQHF.

The chain links TRBV6-5 to TRBJ2-7, with 9 nucleotides matching TRBD2. J was trimmed by 0 bases and V by 6 bases; bases with no gene match: 3. The CDR3 spans 14 residues. Germline V gene data show CDR1 as MNHEY and CDR2 as SVGAGI. For the CDR3, the DNA is TGTGCCAGCAGCCGTAGCGGGGGCTCCTACGAGCAGTACTTC. It translates to CASSRSGGSYEQYF.

The chain links TRBV6-6 to TRBJ2-2; TRBD1 aligns across 10 bases. Germline V gene data show CDR1 as MNHNY and CDR2 as SVGAGI (reference sequence). The trim removed 4 bases at V and 7 bases at J, leaving 9 bases unmatched. The CDR3 covers 16 residues. CDR3 nucleotide sequence: TGTGCCAGCAGTTCGTCCGGGACAGGGGTTGGCGGGGAGCTGTTTTTT. Translation: CASSSSGTGVGGELFF.

The rearrangement uses TRBV6-4 and TRBJ1-2; TRBD1 matches at 10 bases. After removal of 0 bases from V and 6 bases from J, the junction contained 16 bases not matched to a gene. This CDR3 is 19 amino acids long. Germline V gene lookup returns CDR1 MRHNA and CDR2 SNTAGT. The chain's CDR3 is CASSDSVETIDRGRDGYTF. CDR3 DNA: TGTGCCAGCAGTGACTCTGTTGAAACGATAGACAGGGGGCGAGATGGCTACACCTTC.

This chain connects TRBV7-9 to TRBJ2-5, with 11 bases identical to TRBD1. The CDR3 length is 16 residues. V lost 3 bases to trimming and J lost 2 bases; unmatched junction nucleotides: 5. Per the germline V gene, CDR1 is SEHNR and CDR2 is FQNEAQ (reference sequence). CDR3 nucleotides: TGTGCCAGCAGCTTGAGGACAGGGGGCTTTCAAGAGACCCAGTACTTC. It specifies CASSLRTGGFQETQYF.

In regard to this clone: The junction does not match germline at one end; this may be a read error. The genes are TRBV7-9 and TRBJ2-1; D call uncertain. CDR1 and CDR2 (germline): SEHNR, FQNEAQ (reference sequence). The CDR3 is 11 amino acids. CDR3 region: CSSSLIYEQFF. The CDR3 DNA follows: TGTTCCAGCAGCTTAATATATGAGCAGTTCTTC. Drawing the rest from reference TRBV7-9 and TRBJ2-1, the complete variable domain is DTGVSQNPRHKITKRGQNVTFRCDPISEHNRLYWYRQTLGQGPEFLTYFQNEAQLEKSRLLSDRFSAERPKGSFSTLEIQRTEQGDSAMYLCSSSLIYEQFFGPGTRLTVL.

The genes are TRBV4-2 and TRBJ2-7; TRBD2 is a possible D gene (5 bases). Germline V gene sequence: CDR1 LGHNA, CDR2 YNFKEQ. CDR3 length: 15 amino acids. The V end was cut by 4 bases, the J end by 2 bases, with 15 bases between. CDR3 residues: CASSPDFPDPYEQYF. The CDR3 DNA is TGTGCCAGCAGCCCGGACTTCCCAGATCCCTACGAGCAGTACTTC.

The genes are TRBV9 and TRBJ1-5, with D possibly TRBD1 on 6 matching bases. V was cut by 4 bases and J by 0 bases, with 8 bases left in between. The CDR3 consists of 14 residues. CDR1 is SGDLS, CDR2 YYNGEE, per germline. CDR3 sequence reads: CASSTGSSNQPQHF. In DNA, the CDR3 is TGTGCCAGCAGCACAGGGAGTAGCAATCAGCCCCAGCATTTT.

The rearrangement uses TRBV21-1 and TRBJ2-1; the table's D gene call, TRBD2, was not cross checked with the DNA. TRBV21-1 constitutes a pseudogene. The length of the CDR3 is 17 residues. The CDR3 is CASSKAGGFGPPNEQFF. In nucleotides, the CDR3 is TGTGCCAGCAGCAAAGCGGGAGGGTTTGGGCCGCCCAATGAGCAGTTCTTC.

This clone was found a few times. The CDR3 DNA is TGTGCCATCGGACGGACTAGCGGCCACAATGAGCAGTTCTTC. Translation: CAIGRTSGHNEQFF. The rearrangement joins TRBV10-3 to TRBJ2-1, with 10 bases matching TRBD2. This CDR3 is built from 14 residues. The germline CDR1 and CDR2 sequences are ENHRY and SYGVKD. V was clipped by 8 bases and J by 5 bases; unmatched bases: 6.

The V and J genes are TRBV6-4 and TRBJ1-2; TRBD1 might be the D (6 bases). CDR3 size: 17 residues. Germline CDR1 MRHNA, CDR2 SNTAGT. Trimming took 0 bases from V and 7 from J, leaving 21 bases between them. The CDR3 bases are TGTGCCAGCAGTGACTCCGCCTATACAGGGATTTGGTCTGGCTACACCTTC. Translation gives CASSDSAYTGIWSGYTF.